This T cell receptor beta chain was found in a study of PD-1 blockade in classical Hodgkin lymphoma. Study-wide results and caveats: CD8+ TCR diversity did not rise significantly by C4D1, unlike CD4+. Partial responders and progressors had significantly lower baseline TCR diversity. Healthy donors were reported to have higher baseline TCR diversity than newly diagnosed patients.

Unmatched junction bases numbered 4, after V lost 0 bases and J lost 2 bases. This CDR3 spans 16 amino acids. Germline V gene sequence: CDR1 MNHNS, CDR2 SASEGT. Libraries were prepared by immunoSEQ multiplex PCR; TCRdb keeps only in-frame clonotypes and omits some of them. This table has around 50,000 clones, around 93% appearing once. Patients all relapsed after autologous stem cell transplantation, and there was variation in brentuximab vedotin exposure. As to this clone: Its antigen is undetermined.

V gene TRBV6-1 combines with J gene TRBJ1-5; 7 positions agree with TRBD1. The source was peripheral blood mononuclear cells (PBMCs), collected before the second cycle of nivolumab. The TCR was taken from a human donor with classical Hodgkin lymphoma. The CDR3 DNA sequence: TGTGCCAGCAGTGAAGCAGGGGGCGGAGGCAATCAGCCCCAGCATTTT. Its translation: CASSEAGGGGNQPQHF.